The entry below gives a single TCR beta chain sequence along with its context. The germline V gene has CDR1 LNHNV and CDR2 YYDKDF (reference sequence). Trimming took 0 bases from V and 2 from J, leaving 19 bases between them. The CDR3 runs to 18 residues. The assay was immunoSEQ multiplex PCR, and TCRdb's table has in-frame clones only and misses some. The sample has some 290,000 clones; roughly 90% are singletons. This sample was included in a study of blood T cell repertoires in COVID-19. Across the whole study: Nucleic acid was either cDNA or gDNA, and it came from T cells, B-cell-depleted T cells, or PBMCs.

The TCR originated in a woman aged 25 to 39 with COVID-19, enrolled during active disease. This chain links TRBV15 with TRBJ2-5, with a weak D call TRBD2 (7 bases). The sequencing sample was made of peripheral blood. CDR3 region: CATSRDVGGLFGQETQYF. CDR3 bases: TGTGCCACCAGCAGAGATGTGGGGGGGCTTTTCGGGCAAGAGACCCAGTACTTC.